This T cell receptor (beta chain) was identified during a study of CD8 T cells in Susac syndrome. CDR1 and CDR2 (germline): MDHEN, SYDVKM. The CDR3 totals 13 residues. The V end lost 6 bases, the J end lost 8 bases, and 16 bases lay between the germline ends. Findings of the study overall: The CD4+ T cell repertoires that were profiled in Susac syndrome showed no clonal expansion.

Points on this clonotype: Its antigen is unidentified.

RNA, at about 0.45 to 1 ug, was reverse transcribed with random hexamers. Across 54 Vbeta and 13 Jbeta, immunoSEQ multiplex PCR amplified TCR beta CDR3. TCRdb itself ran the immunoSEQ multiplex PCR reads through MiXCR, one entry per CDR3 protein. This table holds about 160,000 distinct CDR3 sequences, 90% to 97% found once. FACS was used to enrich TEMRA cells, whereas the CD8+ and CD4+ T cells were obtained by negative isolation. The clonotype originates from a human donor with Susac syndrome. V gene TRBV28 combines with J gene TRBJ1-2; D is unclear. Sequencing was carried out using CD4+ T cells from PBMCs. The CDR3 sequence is CASSPPRAGGYTF. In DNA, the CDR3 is TGTGCCAGCAGCCCTCCGCGGGCAGGCGGCTACACCTTC.